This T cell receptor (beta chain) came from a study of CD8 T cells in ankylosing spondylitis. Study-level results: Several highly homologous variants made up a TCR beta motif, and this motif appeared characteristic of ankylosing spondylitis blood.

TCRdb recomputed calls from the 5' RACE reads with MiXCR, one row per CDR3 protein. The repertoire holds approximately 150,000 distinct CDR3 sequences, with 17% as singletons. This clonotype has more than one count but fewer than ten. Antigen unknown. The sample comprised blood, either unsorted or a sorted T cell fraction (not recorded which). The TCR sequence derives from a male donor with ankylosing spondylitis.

CDR3 in DNA: TGTGCCAGCAGCCACACTAGCGGGAGTTACAATGAGCAGTTCTTC. It specifies CASSHTSGSYNEQFF. This chain joins TRBV14 and TRBJ2-1; TRBD2 agrees at 11 bases. Germline values: CDR1 SGHDN, CDR2 FVKESK. The CDR3 totals 15 residues. V shed 3 bases, J shed 4 bases, and the junction held 2 bases outside the gene matches.